What follows are 29 T cell receptor beta chains derived from one specimen sequenced in a study of Ad26.COV2.S vaccination and SARS-CoV-2 variants. Using immunoSEQ multiplex PCR, the repertoire was profiled, and TCRdb retains in-frame clones only, with some absent. This table has about 330,000 clones, roughly 88% appearing once. Treatment defined: about 20 received Ad26.COV2.S at low or high dose, single or two shots; about five received placebo; per-sample allocation not given. The samples were gathered on day 63 after the first injection of vaccine or placebo. The material sequenced was peripheral blood, taken in a trial of Ad26.COV2.S vaccine versus placebo. The receptors originated from a person between 18 and 60 years old who received the Ad26.COV2.S COVID-19 vaccine or a placebo.

Worth noting for this clone: A junction end diverges from the germline sequence, so it may reflect a read error. This chain links TRBV9 with TRBJ1-2; no definite D call. Germline lookup yields CDR1 SGDLS and CDR2 YYNGEE. The CDR3 totals 14 residues. The CDR3 DNA reads TGTGCCAGCAGCTCGCAACTCTTTAACGATGGCTACACCTTC. Residues: CASSSQLFNDGYTF.

J is TRBJ2-2 and V is TRBV6-6; possibly TRBD2 for D (6 bases). V was shortened by 0 bases and J by 7 bases, with 12 bases between the two germline ends. Germline CDR1 reads MNHNY; CDR2 reads SVGAGI (reference sequence). The CDR3 sequence is 15 residues long. The CDR3 bases are TGTGCCAGCAGTTACTCGACCGGCGGGGTCGGGGAGCTGTTTTTT. Protein product: CASSYSTGGVGELFF.

The chain uses TRBV3-1 (or the pseudogene TRBV3-2) and TRBJ2-3; D is unclear. The CDR3 spans 13 residues. Germline V gene lookup returns CDR1 LGHDT and CDR2 YNNKEL (reference sequence). Between the trimmed V and J ends, which lost 4 bases and 2 bases, there was a span of 7 bases. CDR3 amino acids: CASSPKHTDTQYF. For the CDR3, the DNA is TGTGCCAGCAGCCCAAAACACACAGATACGCAGTATTTT.

This clone was counted only a few times. The CDR3: CASGRELAKNIQYF. The CDR3, as DNA: TGTGCCAGTGGACGGGAACTAGCCAAAAACATTCAGTACTTC. The chain recombines TRBV6-5 with TRBJ2-4; maybe TRBD2 (5 bases). This CDR3 has 14 residues. Deletions cut 9 bases from V and 0 bases from J, with 12 bases between. Germline V gene lookup returns CDR1 MNHEY and CDR2 SVGAGI.

This chain uses TRBV6-6 with TRBJ2-5, with 9 bases identical to TRBD2. V dropped 2 bases and J dropped 5; count of bases not matched to a gene: 6. The length of the CDR3 is 15 residues. Germline V gene data show CDR1 as MNHNY and CDR2 as SVGAGI (reference sequence). This chain's CDR3 is CASSYKAGGKETQYF. CDR3 in DNA: TGTGCCAGCAGTTACAAGGCGGGAGGGAAGGAGACCCAGTACTTC.

This chain connects TRBV7-3 to TRBJ2-3; TRBD1 aligns across 7 bases. After removal of 5 bases from V and 4 bases from J, the junction contained 3 bases not matched to a gene. Germline loops: CDR1 SGHTA, CDR2 FQGTGA. The CDR3 sequence is 13 residues long. CDR3 DNA: TGTGCCAGCAGCCCAACAGGGGCAGATACGCAGTATTTT. It yields the protein CASSPTGADTQYF.

This clone was recorded only once. The V and J genes are TRBV6-5 and TRBJ2-1; the D gene is possibly TRBD2 (6 bases). In germline, CDR1 is MNHEY, CDR2 SVGAGI. V lost 7 bases and J 9 bases, leaving 16 bases between the germline ends. The CDR3 is 13 residues long. Here the CDR3 reads CASTARLVGEQFF. The CDR3 region has the DNA TGTGCCAGCACTGCAAGACTAGTAGGTGAGCAGTTCTTC.

The chain has TRBV5-1 and TRBJ2-2; TRBD1 matches at 7 bases. The J segment lost 0 bases and the V segment lost 4 bases, leaving 3 bases of the junction unmatched. CDR1 is SGHRS and CDR2 is YFSETQ in the germline V gene. This CDR3 contains 15 residues. As DNA, the CDR3 is TGCGCCAGCAGCGTCCAGGGGGCGAACACCGGGGAGCTGTTTTTT. Translation gives CASSVQGANTGELFF.

This chain uses TRBV19 with TRBJ1-1, with no clear D. With 3 bases removed from V and 2 bases from J, the gap between germline ends came to 7 bases. CDR1 LNHDA and CDR2 SQIVND come from the germline V gene (reference sequence). The CDR3 runs 13 residues. The CDR3, as DNA: TGTGCCAGTAGTATTGGCAGTAACACTGAAGCTTTCTTT. Translation gives CASSIGSNTEAFF. Looking up the rest from reference TRBV19 and TRBJ1-1 gives the full variable domain: DGGITQSPKYLFRKEGQNVTLSCEQNLNHDAMYWYRQDPGQGLRLIYYSQIVNDFQKGDIAEGYSVSREKKESFPLTVTSAQKNPTAFYLCASSIGSNTEAFFGQGTRLTVV.

This clone was picked up one time. The genes are TRBV28 and TRBJ1-1; tentatively, D is TRBD1 (5 bases). V lost 7 bases and J lost 0, with 9 bases in between. Germline CDR1 MDHEN, CDR2 SYDVKM. The CDR3 spans 13 residues. This chain's CDR3 is CASNEQVNTEAFF. The DNA for the CDR3 is TGTGCCAGCAACGAACAGGTGAACACTGAAGCTTTCTTT.

This rearrangement joins TRBV7-2 to TRBJ1-1, with D perhaps matching TRBD1 (5 bases). V shed 6 bases and J shed 4 bases, with 15 bases lying between them. The V gene's germline CDR1 is SGHTA and CDR2 FQGNSA. This CDR3 has 14 residues. Written as DNA, the CDR3 is TGTGCCAGCAGTCCACCAGGGAGGCTCACTGAAGCTTTCTTT. Its protein product is CASSPPGRLTEAFF.

The genes are TRBV12-3 or TRBV12-4 and TRBJ1-1; D possibly corresponds to TRBD1 (6 bases). V shed 7 bases and J shed 8 bases, with 14 bases lying between them. This CDR3 has 12 residues. This CDR3 is CASTQGGLEAFF. The CDR3 DNA follows: TGTGCCAGCACCCAAGGGGGGCTCGAAGCTTTCTTT.

DNA of the CDR3: TGCGCCAGCAGCCCACAGCCGGGGGTGGGGAACAATGAGCAGTTCTTC. Translated, it gives CASSPQPGVGNNEQFF. The rearrangement links TRBV4-3 to TRBJ2-1, with D possibly TRBD2 on 6 matching bases. This CDR3 is built from 16 residues. The ends were cut back, 4 bases at V and 5 bases at J, with 18 bases in the middle. CDR1 LGHNA and CDR2 YSLEER come from the germline V gene.

In DNA, the CDR3 is TGTGCCAGCAGTTACGGGGGCTCCACTGAAGCTTTCTTT. This gives the protein CASSYGGSTEAFF. The V call is TRBV6-5, the J call TRBJ1-1; a weak D match, TRBD1 (6 bases). The CDR3 is made up of 13 amino acids. The V gene lost 2 bases and the J gene lost 4 bases, with 8 bases spanning the gap. CDR1 is MNHEY, CDR2 SVGAGI, per germline.

This clone was seen just once. The chain joins TRBV12-3 or TRBV12-4 to TRBJ2-1; D is possibly TRBD1 (6 bases). This CDR3 spans 13 amino acids. V lost 8 bases, J lost 6 bases, and 14 bases lay in between. This CDR3 reads CASLDSRGNEQFF. CDR3 coding DNA: TGTGCCAGCCTCGATTCCAGGGGCAATGAGCAGTTCTTC.

This sequence joins TRBV6-1 and TRBJ2-1; TRBD2 aligns across 10 bases. The V segment lost 0 bases and the J segment 8 bases; nucleotides outside the gene matches: 4. This CDR3 spans 15 amino acids. Germline V gene lookup returns CDR1 MNHNS and CDR2 SASEGT. CDR3 bases: TGTGCCAGCAGTGAAGCAGCGGGAGGGTGGTATGAGCAGTTCTTC. Amino acid sequence: CASSEAAGGWYEQFF.

The chain carries TRBV7-2 and TRBJ2-2; no reliable D call. Germline CDR1 SGHTA, CDR2 FQGNSA. CDR3 size: 15 residues. With 3 bases removed from V and 1 base from J, the gap between germline ends came to 9 bases. The CDR3 protein is CASSFPTQNTGELFF. As DNA, the CDR3 is TGTGCCAGCAGCTTCCCAACACAGAACACCGGGGAGCTGTTTTTT. The whole variable domain, filled in from reference TRBV7-2 and TRBJ2-2, reads GAGVSQSPSNKVTEKGKDVELRCDPISGHTALYWYRQSLGQGLEFLIYFQGNSAPDKSGLPSDRFSAERTGGSVSTLTIQRTQQEDSAVYLCASSFPTQNTGELFFGEGSRLTVL.

The chain has TRBV4-1 and TRBJ2-7; 7 nucleotides match TRBD1. Unmatched junction bases numbered 8, after V lost 0 bases and J lost 0 bases. Germline V gene sequence: CDR1 MGHRA, CDR2 YSYEKL. The CDR3 extends over 17 amino acids. In DNA, the CDR3 is TGCGCCAGCAGCCAAGATATCGGGACAGCTAGCTCCTACGAGCAGTACGTC. It specifies CASSQDIGTASSYEQYV.

The CDR3 here is CASSPSGGYEQYF. The CDR3 DNA is TGTGCCAGCAGTCCTAGCGGGGGGTACGAGCAGTACTTC. V usage is TRBV2 and J usage is TRBJ2-7; 11 positions agree with TRBD2. Germline CDR1 and CDR2: SNHLY and FYNNEI. The J segment lost 4 bases and the V segment lost 5 bases, leaving 1 base of the junction unmatched. CDR3 length equals 13 residues. Supplemented by reference TRBV2 and TRBJ2-7, the full variable domain reads EPEVTQTPSHQVTQMGQEVILRCVPISNHLYFYWYRQILGQKVEFLVSFYNNEISEKSEIFDDQFSVERPDGSNFTLKIRSTKLEDSAMYFCASSPSGGYEQYFGPGTRLTVT.

The rearrangement links TRBV19 to TRBJ1-5, with D possibly being TRBD1 (5 bases). The CDR3 has 18 residues. The V and J ends lost 6 bases and 4 bases respectively, with 25 bases between them. From germline, CDR1 is LNHDA and CDR2 SQIVND (reference sequence). CDR3 residues: CASRGGRDRLLGNQPQHF. The CDR3 nucleotides read TGTGCCAGTAGGGGCGGCAGGGATCGGCTTTTGGGAAATCAGCCCCAGCATTTT.

The rearrangement uses TRBV5-1 and TRBJ2-5; TRBD1 agrees at 9 bases. Germline assignment: CDR1 SGHRS and CDR2 YFSETQ. J gave up 3 bases and V 4 bases, and 7 bases lay outside the gene matches. The CDR3 sequence is 15 residues long. In DNA form, the CDR3 reads TGCGCCAGCAGCGCCCCGGGACAGGGTAAAGAGACCCAGTACTTC. It codes for CASSAPGQGKETQYF. The full variable domain, in which reference TRBV5-1 and TRBJ2-5 provide the parts outside the CDR3, is KAGVTQTPRYLIKTRGQQVTLSCSPISGHRSVSWYQQTPGQGLQFLFEYFSETQRNKGNFPGRFSGRQFSNSRSEMNVSTLELGDSALYLCASSAPGQGKETQYFGPGTRLLVL.

The genes are TRBV29-1 and TRBJ2-7, with D uncertain. Germline V gene sequence: CDR1 SQVTM, CDR2 ANQGSEA. CDR3 length equals 11 residues. Trimming shortened V by 3 bases and J by 5 bases, and 8 bases separated the two germline ends. The CDR3 DNA follows: TGCAGCGTTGACAGGCGGCACGAGCAGTACGTC. Translation gives CSVDRRHEQYV.

The V and J genes are TRBV19 and TRBJ2-7, with D perhaps matching TRBD2 (5 bases). The V and J ends lost 6 bases and 4 bases respectively, with 16 bases between them. CDR3 length: 14 residues. Germline V lookup: CDR1 LNHDA, CDR2 SQIVND (reference sequence). As DNA, the CDR3 is TGTGCCAGTAGCCCGCGGGCAGGAGGATACGAGCAGTACTTC. As protein: CASSPRAGGYEQYF.

This chain links TRBV4-1 with TRBJ1-5, with a weak D call TRBD1 (5 bases). Germline CDR1 is MGHRA and CDR2 is YSYEKL. The CDR3 runs to 17 residues. Between the trimmed V and J ends, which lost 3 bases and 2 bases, there was a span of 17 bases. This chain's CDR3 is CASSQEGVGGGNQPQHF. For the CDR3, the DNA is TGCGCCAGCAGCCAGGAAGGGGTCGGAGGGGGCAATCAGCCCCAGCATTTT.

The rearrangement links TRBV27 to TRBJ1-6; no reliable D call. V lost 5 bases and J 0 bases, leaving 11 bases between the germline ends. CDR1 and CDR2 (germline): MNHEY, SMNVEV (reference sequence). The CDR3 loop spans 16 amino acids. The CDR3 nucleotides read TGTGCCAGCAGTCCCATCATCAGCTCCTATAATTCACCCCTCCACTTT. Amino acid sequence: CASSPIISSYNSPLHF.

The chain uses TRBV15 and TRBJ2-1; 9 bases are a match to TRBD1. The trim removed 3 bases at V and 3 bases at J, leaving 3 bases unmatched. Germline V gene lookup returns CDR1 LNHNV and CDR2 YYDKDF (reference sequence). The CDR3 runs 15 residues. CDR3 in DNA: TGTGCCACCAGCAGCCGGGACAGGGTCTACAATGAGCAGTTCTTC. This gives the protein CATSSRDRVYNEQFF.

The rearrangement joins TRBV28 to TRBJ1-4; maybe TRBD1 (5 bases). V lost 1 base and J 8 bases, leaving 14 bases between the germline ends. The CDR3 is 15 amino acids. CDR1 is MDHEN, CDR2 SYDVKM, per germline. For the CDR3, the DNA is TGTGCCAGCAGTTTATTTCCAGGGAGAGGCGAAAAACTGTTTTTT. This encodes CASSLFPGRGEKLFF.

CDR3 in amino acids: CASSDVPLGPQHF. CDR3 sequence (DNA): TGTGCCAGCAGCGACGTCCCCCTCGGGCCCCAGCATTTT. The J gene is TRBJ1-5, the V gene TRBV6-2 or TRBV6-3, with D unresolved. Trimming cost V 6 bases and J 9 bases, with 15 bases left between them. Per germline, CDR1 MNHEY and CDR2 SVGEGT. The CDR3 is made up of 13 amino acids.

The rearrangement joins TRBV4-3 to TRBJ2-1; 11 bases agree with TRBD2. Germline lookup yields CDR1 LGHNA and CDR2 YSLEER. The V segment lost 0 bases and the J segment 9 bases; nucleotides outside the gene matches: 7. The CDR3 covers 16 residues. CDR3 sequence (DNA): TGCGCCAGCAGCCAAGAATTCGGTAGCGGGAGGGCTGAGCAGTTCTTC. It is translated as CASSQEFGSGRAEQFF.